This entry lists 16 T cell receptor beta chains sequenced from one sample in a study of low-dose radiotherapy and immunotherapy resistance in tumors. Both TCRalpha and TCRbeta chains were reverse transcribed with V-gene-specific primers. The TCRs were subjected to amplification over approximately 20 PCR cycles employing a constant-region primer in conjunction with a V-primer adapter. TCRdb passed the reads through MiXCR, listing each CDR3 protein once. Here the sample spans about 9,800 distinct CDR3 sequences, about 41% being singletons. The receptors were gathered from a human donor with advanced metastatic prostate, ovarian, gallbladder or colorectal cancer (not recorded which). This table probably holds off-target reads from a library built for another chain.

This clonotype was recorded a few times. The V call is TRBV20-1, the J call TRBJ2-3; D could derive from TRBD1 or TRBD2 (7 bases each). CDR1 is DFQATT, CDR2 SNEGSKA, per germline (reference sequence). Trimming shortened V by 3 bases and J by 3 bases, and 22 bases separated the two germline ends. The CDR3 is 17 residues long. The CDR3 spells CSASNARGGGVTDTQYF. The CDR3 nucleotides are TGCAGTGCTAGTAATGCCCGGGGAGGGGGCGTGACAGATACGCAGTATTTT.

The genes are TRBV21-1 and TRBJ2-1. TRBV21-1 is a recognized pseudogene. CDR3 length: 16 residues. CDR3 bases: TGTGCCAGCAGCGGCCGAGCAGGCAGCGCCTACAATGAGCAGTTCTTC. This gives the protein CASSGRAGSAYNEQFF.

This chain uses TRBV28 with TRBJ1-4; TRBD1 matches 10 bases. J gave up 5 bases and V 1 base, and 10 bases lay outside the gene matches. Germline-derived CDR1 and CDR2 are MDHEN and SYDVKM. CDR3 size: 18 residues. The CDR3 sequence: CASSLLGQGVISNEKLFF. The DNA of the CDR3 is TGTGCCAGCAGTTTATTAGGACAGGGGGTCATCAGCAATGAAAAACTGTTTTTT.

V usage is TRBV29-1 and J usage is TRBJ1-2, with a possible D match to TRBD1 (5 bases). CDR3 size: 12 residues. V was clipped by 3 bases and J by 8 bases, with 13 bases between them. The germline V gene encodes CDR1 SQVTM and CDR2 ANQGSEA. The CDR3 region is CSVDGGYVGYTF. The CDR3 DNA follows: TGCAGCGTTGACGGGGGATATGTGGGCTACACCTTC.

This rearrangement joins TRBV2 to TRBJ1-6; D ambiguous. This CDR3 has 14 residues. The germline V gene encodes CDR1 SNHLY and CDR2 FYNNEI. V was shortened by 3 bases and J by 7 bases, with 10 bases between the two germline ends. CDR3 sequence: CASSDYGNNSPLHF. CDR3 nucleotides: TGTGCCAGCAGTGACTACGGAAACAATTCACCCCTCCACTTT.

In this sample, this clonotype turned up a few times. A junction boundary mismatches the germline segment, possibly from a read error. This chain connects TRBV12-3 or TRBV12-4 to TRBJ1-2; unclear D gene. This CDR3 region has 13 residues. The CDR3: CATSFGEAYGYTF. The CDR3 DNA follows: TGTGCCACCAGTTTTGGGGAAGCCTATGGCTACACCTTC.

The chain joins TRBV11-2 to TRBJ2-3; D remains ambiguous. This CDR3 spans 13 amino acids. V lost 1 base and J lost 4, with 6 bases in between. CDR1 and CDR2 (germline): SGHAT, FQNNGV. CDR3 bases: TGTGCCAGCAGCTTAGTGATGGCAGATACGCAGTATTTT. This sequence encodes CASSLVMADTQYF.

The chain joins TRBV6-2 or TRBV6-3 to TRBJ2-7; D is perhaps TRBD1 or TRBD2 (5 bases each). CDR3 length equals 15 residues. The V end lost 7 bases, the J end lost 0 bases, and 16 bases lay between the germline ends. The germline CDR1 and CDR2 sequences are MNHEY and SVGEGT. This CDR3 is CASNLQAGSSYEQYF. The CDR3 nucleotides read TGTGCCAGCAACTTACAGGCAGGGAGCTCCTACGAGCAGTACTTC.

The CDR3 DNA reads as TGTGCCAGCAGTGAAGCTGTGGCTACTCGGGATCAGCCCCAGCATTTT. Translating gives CASSEAVATRDQPQHF. The V gene is TRBV6-8, the J gene TRBJ1-5, with D hard to call. The CDR3 covers 16 residues. V lost 5 bases, J lost 5 bases, and 19 bases lay in between. Germline values: CDR1 MNHGY, CDR2 SAAAGT.

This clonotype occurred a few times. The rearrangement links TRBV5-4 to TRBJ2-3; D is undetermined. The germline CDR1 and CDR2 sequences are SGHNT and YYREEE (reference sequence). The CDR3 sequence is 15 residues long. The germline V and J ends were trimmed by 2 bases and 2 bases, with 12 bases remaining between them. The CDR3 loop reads CASSFEADLTDTQYF. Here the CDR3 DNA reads TGTGCCAGCAGCTTCGAGGCGGACCTCACAGATACGCAGTATTTT.

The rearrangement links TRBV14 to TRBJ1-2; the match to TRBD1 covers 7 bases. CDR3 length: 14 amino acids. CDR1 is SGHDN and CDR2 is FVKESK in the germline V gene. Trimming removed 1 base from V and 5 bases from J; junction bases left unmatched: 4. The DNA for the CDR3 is TGTGCCAGCAGCCAAGGGGGACAGCGGTATGGCTACACCTTC. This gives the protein CASSQGGQRYGYTF.

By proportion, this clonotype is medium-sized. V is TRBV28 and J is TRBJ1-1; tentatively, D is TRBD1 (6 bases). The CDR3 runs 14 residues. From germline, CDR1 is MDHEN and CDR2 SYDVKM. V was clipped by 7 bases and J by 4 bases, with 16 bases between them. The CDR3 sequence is CASTVLRGGTEAFF. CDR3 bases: TGTGCCAGCACCGTTTTAAGGGGGGGCACTGAAGCTTTCTTT. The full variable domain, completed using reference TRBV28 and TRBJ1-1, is DVKVTQSSRYLVKRTGEKVFLECVQDMDHENMFWYRQDPGLGLRLIYFSYDVKMKEKGDIPEGYSVSREKKERFSLILESASTNQTSMYLCASTVLRGGTEAFFGQGTRLTVV.

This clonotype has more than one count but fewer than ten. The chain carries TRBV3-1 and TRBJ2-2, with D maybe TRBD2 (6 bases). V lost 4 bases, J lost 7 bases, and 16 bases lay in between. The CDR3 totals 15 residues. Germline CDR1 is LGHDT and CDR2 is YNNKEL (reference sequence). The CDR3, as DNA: TGTGCCAGCAGCCGACTAGTAGGGTTAGTCGGGGAGCTGTTTTTT. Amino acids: CASSRLVGLVGELFF.

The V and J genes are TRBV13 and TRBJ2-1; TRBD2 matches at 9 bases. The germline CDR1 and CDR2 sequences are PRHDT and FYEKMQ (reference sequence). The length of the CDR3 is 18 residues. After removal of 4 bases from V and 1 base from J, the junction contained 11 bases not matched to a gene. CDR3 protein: CASSSAGGAGGSYNEQFF. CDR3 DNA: TGTGCCAGCAGCTCGGCGGGGGGGGCCGGGGGTTCCTACAATGAGCAGTTCTTC.

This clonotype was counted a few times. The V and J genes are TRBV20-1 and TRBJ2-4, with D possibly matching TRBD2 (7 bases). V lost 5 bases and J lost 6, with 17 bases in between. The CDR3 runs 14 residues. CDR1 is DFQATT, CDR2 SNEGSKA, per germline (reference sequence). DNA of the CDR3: TGCAGTGCTCCTGAGGGGGGGACTCGAAACATTCAGTACTTC. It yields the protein CSAPEGGTRNIQYF.

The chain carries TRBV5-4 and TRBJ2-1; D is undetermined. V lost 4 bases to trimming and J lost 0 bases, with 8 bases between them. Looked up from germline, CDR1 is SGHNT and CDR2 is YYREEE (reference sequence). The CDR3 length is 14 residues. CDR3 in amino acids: CASSAGSSYNEQFF. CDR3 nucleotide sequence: TGTGCCAGCAGCGCTGGAAGCTCCTACAATGAGCAGTTCTTC.